This TCR beta chain was identified during a study of blood T cell repertoires in COVID-19. Across the whole study: Collection of acute and convalescent COVID-19 samples took place in the United States, Italy and Spain. In each case, the material was cDNA or gDNA derived from T cells, B-cell-depleted T cells, or PBMCs.

CDR3 size: 17 residues. V shed 4 bases and J shed 1 base, with 19 bases lying between them. Germline loops: CDR1 SGHVS, CDR2 FQNEAQ. Seattle's enrolled individuals joined amid active infection and were then monitored longitudinally. Original handling: Counts of nucleated cells, estimated from reference gene primer amplification, were obtained. Sequenced by immunoSEQ multiplex PCR; TCRdb stores in-frame clones only, minus some. The V and J calls and the clone size are those of that table, but D and trimming were determined from the DNA. The table records 210,000 or so clones, 83% of them present only once.

Material for sequencing was peripheral blood. The source is a woman aged 25 to 45 with COVID-19, enrolled during active disease. V usage is TRBV7-8 and J usage is TRBJ1-1, with D hard to call. The CDR3 region has the DNA TGTGCCAGCAGCTCCTACAGCCGAACATCGAGGAACACTGAAGCTTTCTTT. Amino acid sequence: CASSSYSRTSRNTEAFF.